Listed below are T cell receptor beta chains from one sample, sequenced in a study of Graves' ophthalmopathy and Graves' hyperthyroidism. TCRdb reanalysed the multiplex PCR reads using MiXCR and keeps one entry per CDR3 protein. This table has over a million distinct CDR3 sequences, about 38% appearing once. Sequencing used peripheral blood or thyroid tissue (not recorded which). The receptor set was obtained from an adult man with Graves' hyperthyroidism. The CDR3 runs from the conserved cysteine through the conserved F or W. A D gene is named only where the DNA matches it firmly. Clone size is stated in some rows and not others, as once, few, many or a class when expanded.

v_call	d_call	j_call	clone_size	cdr3_nt	cdr3_aa
TRBV4-1	-	TRBJ1-1	many	TGCGCCAGCAGCGACACAGGTGTTGAAGCTTTCTTT	CASSDTGVEAFF
TRBV24-1	-	TRBJ2-2	many	TGTGCCACCAGTATGACCGGGAACACCGGGGAGCTGTTTTTT	CATSMTGNTGELFF
TRBV12-3/TRBV12-4	-	TRBJ1-5	many	TGTGCCAGCACCCCCGGCGGGGCATCGTATCAGCCCCAGCATTTT	CASTPGGASYQPQHF
TRBV7-2	-	TRBJ2-5	-	TGTGCCATCAGTCCCGGACCGCAAGAGACCCAGTACTTC	CAISPGPQETQYF
TRBV10-3	-	TRBJ1-1	few	TGTGCCAGCACCCCCAAAGGAAGCAACACTGAAGCTTTCTTT	CASTPKGSNTEAFF
TRBV10-3	-	TRBJ1-1	many	TGTGCCATCAGTGACCCGGACAAGAACACTGAAGCTTTCTTT	CAISDPDKNTEAFF
TRBV5-1	TRBD2	TRBJ2-2	many	TGCGCCAGCAGCCTGGGACTAGCGGGAGTCTCGGCTCGGGAGCTGTTTTTT	CASSLGLAGVSARELFF
TRBV15	-	TRBJ1-2	-	TGTGCCACCAGCAGAGGTCAGGCGCGTGGCTACACCTTC	CATSRGQARGYTF
TRBV5-1	TRBD1	TRBJ2-2	-	TGCGCCAGCAGCATACAGGGGACAGGGTCCCCCGGGGAGCTGTTTTTT	CASSIQGTGSPGELFF
TRBV7-8	TRBD1	TRBJ1-2	many	TGTGCCAGCAGCTTAGAGATCCGGGACAGCTCCTTTAACTATGGCTACACCTTC	CASSLEIRDSSFNYGYTF
TRBV28	TRBD1	TRBJ2-7	few	TGTGCCAGCAGCTTACCTACTGGACAGGGTGTCTACGAGCAGTACTTC	CASSLPTGQGVYEQYF
TRBV29-1	-	TRBJ2-2	few	TGCAGCGTTGCTCACACCGGGGAGCTGTTTTTT	CSVAHTGELFF
TRBV2	-	TRBJ1-4	many	TGTGCCTTCGGGCCCAATGAAAAACTGTTTTTT	CAFGPNEKLFF
TRBV10-3	TRBD1	TRBJ1-5	-	TGTGCCAGCAGTGAGCCGGACAGGTTTAATCAGCCCCAGCATTTT	CASSEPDRFNQPQHF
TRBV20-1	-	TRBJ2-2	-	TGCAGTGCTAGTTTCGGGACAACGAACACCGGGGAGCTGCTTTTT	CSASFGTTNTGELLF
TRBV14	-	TRBJ2-7	-	TGTGCCAGCAGCGTAGTTAGCTACGGGCAGTACTTC	CASSVVSYGQYF
TRBV29-1	-	TRBJ1-1	-	TGCAGCGTTGTGACCCACGCTGGCACTGAAGCTTTCTTT	CSVVTHAGTEAFF
TRBV20-1	-	TRBJ1-5	-	TGCAGTGCTAGTCTCACAGACTATAGCAATCAGCCCCAGCATTTT	CSASLTDYSNQPQHF
TRBV29-1	TRBD1	TRBJ1-2	-	TGTATCACAACACCGGGACAGGGTGAGGATGGCTACACCTTC	CITTPGQGEDGYTF
TRBV4-2	-	TRBJ2-2	few	TGTGCCAGCAGCCAAGATCCTGGGGCGGGTCCGAACACCGGGGAGCTGTTTTTT	CASSQDPGAGPNTGELFF
TRBV20-1	-	TRBJ2-5	many	TGCAGTGCTTGGGACTGGGGAGCCCAGTACTTC	CSAWDWGAQYF
TRBV7-9	-	TRBJ1-4	-	TGTGCCAGCAGCCCCACAGGAGGGGGGACGACTAATGAAAAACTGTTTTTT	CASSPTGGGTTNEKLFF
TRBV7-9	-	TRBJ2-7	many	TGTGCCAGCAGCGATTCCGACAGAGCCTACGAGCAGTACTTC	CASSDSDRAYEQYF
TRBV14	-	TRBJ2-5	many	TGTGCCAGCAGCCAAGTGGGGTTACAAGAGACCCAGTACTTC	CASSQVGLQETQYF